The 3 T cell receptor beta chains below all came from one sample that was sequenced in a study of breast tumors, draining lymph nodes, adjacent tissues. TCRdb analysed the multiplex PCR reads with MiXCR anew, one entry per CDR3 protein. This sample has around 300,000 distinct CDR3 sequences, with roughly 31% found just once. Breast cancer patients provided tissue from their axillary draining lymph nodes. The sample taken for sequencing was axillary lymph node tissue. These receptors came from a female donor with breast cancer. Some clones in this sample may be carry-over from other donors' samples.

This clonotype was detected ten times or more. The rearrangement links TRBV12-3 or TRBV12-4 to TRBJ2-1, with 7 bases lining up with TRBD1. The CDR3 length is 15 residues. Trimming cost V 1 base and J 3 bases; bases outside gene matches: 3. DNA for the CDR3: TGTGCCAGCAGTTTAGGTCAGGGGGACTACAATGAGCAGTTCTTC. Amino acid sequence: CASSLGQGDYNEQFF.

A few counts support this clonotype. This chain uses TRBV27 with TRBJ2-5, with TRBD2 matching over 8 bases. The V gene end was trimmed by 3 bases and the J gene end by 6 bases; junction bases not matched to a gene: 9. Germline-derived CDR1 and CDR2 are MNHEY and SMNVEV (reference sequence). The length of the CDR3 is 15 residues. CDR3: CASSFFAGGVQTQYF. CDR3 DNA: TGTGCCAGCAGTTTCTTCGCGGGAGGAGTACAGACCCAGTACTTC.

In its sample, this clonotype was seen once. Likely a read error: the CDR3 ends without its conserved phenylalanine or tryptophan. V and J are TRBV6-5 and TRBJ1-4, with a possible D match to TRBD1 (6 bases). V was cut by 0 bases and J by 4 bases, with 24 bases left in between. The germline V gene has CDR1 MNHEY and CDR2 SVGAGI. The CDR3 runs to 20 residues. CDR3: CASSYSRSQDSTQGNEKLFL. CDR3 nucleotide sequence: TGTGCCAGCAGTTACTCGCGATCTCAGGACAGTACCCAAGGTAATGAAAAACTGTTTCTT.